This T cell receptor beta chain was recovered during a study of cytomegalovirus exposure and HLA in healthy donors. Regarding the study as a whole: In vitro checks showed that three CMV-associated chains really do target CMV antigens.

Researchers ran the PCR with 60 Vbeta and 13 Jbeta primers. Profiled with immunoSEQ multiplex PCR; TCRdb holds only in-frame clones, not every one. The sample comprises around 100,000 clones, about 66% of which are singletons, and 2.1% rests with the top ten. Trimming cost V 0 bases and J 1 base; bases outside gene matches: 2. Looked up from germline, CDR1 is MNHEY and CDR2 is SMNVEV (reference sequence). The length of the CDR3 is 15 residues. A note on this clone: As yet, its antigen is unknown.

The source of this sequence is a man aged 30 to 39 in good health and CMV-seronegative. The sequenced sample consisted of PBMCs. The rearrangement links TRBV27 to TRBJ1-1; TRBD1 matches at 7 bases. For the CDR3, the DNA is TGTGCCAGCAGTTTATCCGGGACAGCGAACACTGAAGCTTTCTTT. The encoded protein is CASSLSGTANTEAFF.